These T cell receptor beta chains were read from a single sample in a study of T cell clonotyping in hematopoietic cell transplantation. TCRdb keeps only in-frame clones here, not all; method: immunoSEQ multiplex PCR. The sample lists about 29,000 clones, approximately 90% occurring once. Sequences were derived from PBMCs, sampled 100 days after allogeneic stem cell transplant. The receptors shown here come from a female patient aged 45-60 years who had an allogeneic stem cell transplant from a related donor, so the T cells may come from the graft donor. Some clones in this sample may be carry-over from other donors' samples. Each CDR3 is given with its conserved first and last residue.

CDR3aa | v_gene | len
CASSLTGLRYGYTF | TRBV5-6 | 14
CASKRDQGPSGYTF | TRBV5-1 | 14
CASSRRTSGGAVAKNIQYF | TRBV4-3 | 19
CASSFSSGGETQYF | TRBV7-2 | 14
CASSYGEGLDTQYF | TRBV6-5 | 14
CASSQGTGGAYGYTF | TRBV4-3 | 15
CASNPYLTDTQYF | TRBV2 | 13
CASSWMGDRRGNEQFF | TRBV11-2 | 16
CASWTSGGSSYEQYF | TRBV6-6 | 15
CAITPLLGNTIYF | TRBV10-3 | 13
CASSYGTVSYEQYF | TRBV5-4 | 14
CASKRGGHYGYTF | TRBV2 | 13
CASSLEAGKDTQYF | TRBV5-1 | 14
CASSPSDRGDNEQFF | TRBV5-6 | 15
CASSQLSGRDNTDTQYF | TRBV5-6 | 17
CASSPLAGGPTGELFF | TRBV7-8 | 16
CASSFTRGPYEQYF | TRBV27 | 14
CASSRGGGQPQHF | TRBV7-2 | 13
CAWNRDNSPLHF | TRBV30 | 12
CASSRGQGHQETQYF | TRBV5-8 | 15
CASRARGATNEKLFF | TRBV6-5 | 15
CASSPPETEGPDTQYF | TRBV6-6 | 16
CASKKNGEGDYGYTF | TRBV7-9 | 15
CASSWARNTEAFF | TRBV5-1 | 13
CASGTGNQPQHF | TRBV6-5 | 12
CASSQTGGSNQPQHF | TRBV7-9 | 15
CASSYDRGRNQPQHF | TRBV6-1 | 15
CASRQDATDTQYF | TRBV4-2 | 13
CASSVVGGYGYTF | TRBV9 | 13
CASRVLTQRGAAKNIQYF | TRBV28 | 18
CASSPQRGGVDTQYF | TRBV27 | 15
CSGMEAIYNEQFF | TRBV29-1 | 13
CATSRDGQGNQPQHF | TRBV15 | 15
CASRGKMGARAEAFF | TRBV11-1 | 15
CASNPAWASNQPQHF | TRBV4-1 | 15
CASSYLAGGNEQYF | TRBV7-6 | 14
CAIAWDSTSTGELFF | TRBV10-3 | 15
CSVSSGDLDEQYF | TRBV29-1 | 13
CASSIRGRNQPQHF | TRBV19 | 14
CASSGGYEQYF | TRBV10-1 | 11
CASEDGGTLGGSEQYF | TRBV2 | 16
CAISESPLGPQHF | TRBV10-3 | 13
CASSSPGLAGGLDEQFF | TRBV27 | 17
CASSSLGYGYTF | TRBV6-5 | 12
CASSLLDSFYGYTF | TRBV28 | 14
CASSLGFQENQPQHF | TRBV11-2 | 15
CASSYFMASTGAFF | TRBV6-5 | 14
CASSHYKGAEDTQYF | TRBV4-3 | 15
CASSARVADTQYF | TRBV6-1 | 13
CASEGQGGNQPQHF | TRBV5-5 | 14
CAWDPTGHNSPLHF | TRBV30 | 14
CASSPQAGTGETQYF | TRBV7-6 | 15
CAWSPGFGANYGYTF | TRBV30 | 15
CASSLNPEANYGYTF | TRBV4-1 | 15
CASSPLGLNEQYF | TRBV18 | 13